The sequence of this T cell receptor beta chain was determined in a study of blood T cells in healthy people across ages. Remarks on this clonotype: What it recognizes is unknown. A read error may account for a junction end that differs from germline.

Whole-study results and caveats: Greater diversity and more naive CD4+ cells were seen in long-lived donors than in aged donors.

This CDR3 has 16 residues. Germline CDR1 reads LGHNA; CDR2 reads YNFKEQ. A second PCR, run for roughly 7 to 11 cycles, used a sample-barcoded 5' primer plus a J-beta primer mix. Carrying 12 random nucleotides, a template-switch adaptor labeled each individual cDNA molecule. TCRdb reprocessed the 5' RACE reads with MiXCR, giving one entry per CDR3 protein. The table includes 1,300,000 or so distinct CDR3 sequences, around 55% detected once. The study recruited healthy Caucasian donors from Russia who were aged about 6 to 90. The TCR sequence derives from a man younger than 35 in good health. J is TRBJ1-5 and V is TRBV4-2; 7 nucleotides line up with TRBD1. The sample consisted of blood. The CDR3 DNA is TGTGCCAGCAGTCAAGACTGGGACAGCTCTTATCAGCCCCAGCATTTT. Translating it yields CASSQDWDSSYQPQHF.